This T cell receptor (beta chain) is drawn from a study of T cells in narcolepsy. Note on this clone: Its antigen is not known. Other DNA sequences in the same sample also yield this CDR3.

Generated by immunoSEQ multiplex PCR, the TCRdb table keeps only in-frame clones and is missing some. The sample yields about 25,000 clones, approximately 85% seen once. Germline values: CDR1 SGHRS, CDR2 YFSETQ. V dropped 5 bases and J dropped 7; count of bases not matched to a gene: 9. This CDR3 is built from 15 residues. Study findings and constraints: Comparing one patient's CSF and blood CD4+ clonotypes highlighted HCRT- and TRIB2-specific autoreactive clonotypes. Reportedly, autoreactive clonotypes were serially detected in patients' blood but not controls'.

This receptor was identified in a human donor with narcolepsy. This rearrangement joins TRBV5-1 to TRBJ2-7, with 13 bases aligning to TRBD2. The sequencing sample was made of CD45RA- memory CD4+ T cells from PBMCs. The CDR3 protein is CASSPGLAGVGEQYF. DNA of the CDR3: TGCGCCAGCAGTCCCGGACTAGCGGGAGTAGGAGAGCAGTACTTC.